The clone carrying this T cell receptor (beta chain) was detected only a few times. The CDR3 spans 17 residues. Per the germline V gene, CDR1 is MDHEN and CDR2 is SYDVKM. The trim removed 1 base at V and 4 bases at J, leaving 10 bases unmatched. This record belongs to a study of preoperative IRX-2 immunotherapy in early breast cancer. Stated treatment: preoperative locoregional IRX-2 cytokine immunotherapy. Preoperative locoregional IRX-2 cytokine immunotherapy was tested in the phase Ib source study. Clones were sequenced by immunoSEQ multiplex PCR, and TCRdb holds only the in-frame ones, with some missing. The repertoire has thousands of clones, roughly 71% of them found once; the top ten carry approximately 10%.

The sequence came from a human donor with breast cancer. The chain uses TRBV28 and TRBJ1-3; 7 nucleotides line up with TRBD1. Material: tumor tissue, obtained before IRX-2 immunotherapy. CDR3 in amino acids: CASSLSSGTAQGNTIYF. The CDR3 DNA follows: TGTGCCAGCAGTTTATCTTCCGGGACAGCGCAGGGAAACACCATATATTTT.